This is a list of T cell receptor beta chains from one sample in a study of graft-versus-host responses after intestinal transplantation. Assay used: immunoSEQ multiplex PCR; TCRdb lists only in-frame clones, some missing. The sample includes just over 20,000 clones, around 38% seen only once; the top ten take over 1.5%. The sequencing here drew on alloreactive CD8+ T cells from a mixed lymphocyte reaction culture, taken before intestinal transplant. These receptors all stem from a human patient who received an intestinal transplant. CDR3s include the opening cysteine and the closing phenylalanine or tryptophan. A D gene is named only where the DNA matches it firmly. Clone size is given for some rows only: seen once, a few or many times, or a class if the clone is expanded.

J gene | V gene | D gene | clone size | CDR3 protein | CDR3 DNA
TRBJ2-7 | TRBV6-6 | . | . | CASSYSTGTYEQYF | TGTGCCAGCAGTTACTCGACAGGTACCTACGAGCAGTACTTC
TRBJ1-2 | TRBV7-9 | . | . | CASSLAGAPGSGYTF | TGTGCCAGCAGCTTAGCTGGAGCTCCCGGTTCTGGCTACACCTTC
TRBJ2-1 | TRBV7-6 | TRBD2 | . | CASSLLAGAGNEQFF | TGTGCCAGCAGCTTATTAGCGGGAGCGGGTAATGAGCAGTTCTTC
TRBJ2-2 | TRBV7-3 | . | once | CAILKDTGELFF | TGTGCCATCCTAAAGGACACCGGGGAGCTGTTTTTT
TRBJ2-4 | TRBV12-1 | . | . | CASSFASGRTSGRAGAKNIQYF | TGTGCCAGCAGCTTTGCTTCAGGCAGAACTAGCGGGAGGGCCGGAGCCAAAAACATTCAGTACTTC
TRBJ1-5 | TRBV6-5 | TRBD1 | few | CASSLQGSSNQPQHF | TGTGCCAGCAGCCTACAGGGGTCGAGCAATCAGCCCCAGCATTTT
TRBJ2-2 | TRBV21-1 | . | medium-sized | CATTTLDRGGLKTRELFF | TGTGCCACCACCACTCTGGACAGGGGGGGACTGAAAACCAGGGAGCTGTTTTTT
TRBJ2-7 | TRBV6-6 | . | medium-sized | CASSYAGQVGGEQYF | TGTGCCAGCAGTTACGCCGGACAGGTGGGGGGCGAGCAGTACTTC
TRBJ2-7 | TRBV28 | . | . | CASSSLTGQYF | TGTGCCAGCAGTTCCCTCACAGGGCAGTACTTC
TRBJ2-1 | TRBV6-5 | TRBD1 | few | CASSYGTGSEQFF | TGTGCCAGCAGTTACGGGACAGGGAGTGAGCAGTTCTTC
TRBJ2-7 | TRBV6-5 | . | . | CASSLSLGAYYEQYF | TGTGCCAGCAGTTTAAGTTTGGGGGCTTACTACGAGCAGTACTTC
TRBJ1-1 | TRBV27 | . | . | CASSPRTGGAFF | TGTGCCAGCAGTCCGCGGACCGGTGGAGCTTTCTTT
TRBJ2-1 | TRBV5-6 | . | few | CASSLGAYPYNEQFF | TGTGCCAGCAGCTTGGGAGCGTACCCCTACAATGAGCAGTTCTTC
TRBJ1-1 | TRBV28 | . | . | CASSPGGRITMAFF | TGTGCCAGCAGTCCGGGGGGGCGAATCACAATGGCTTTCTTT
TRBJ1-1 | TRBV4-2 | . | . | CASSQGRVPTEAFF | TGTGCCAGCAGCCAAGGTCGAGTTCCCACTGAAGCTTTCTTT
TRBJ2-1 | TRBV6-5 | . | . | CASSYSAGLLYNEQFF | TGTGCCAGCAGTTACTCTGCGGGACTTCTATACAATGAGCAGTTCTTC
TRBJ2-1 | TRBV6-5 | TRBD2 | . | CASDQASGMGEQFF | TGTGCCAGCGACCAGGCTAGCGGGATGGGTGAGCAGTTCTTC
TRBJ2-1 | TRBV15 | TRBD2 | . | CATSGIAGRVDYNEQFF | TGTGCCACCAGCGGGATAGCGGGGAGAGTTGACTACAATGAGCAGTTCTTC
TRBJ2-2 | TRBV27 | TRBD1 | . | CASFLRDRGFTGELVF | TGTGCCAGCTTCCTCCGGGACAGGGGCTTCACCGGGGAGCTGGTTTTT
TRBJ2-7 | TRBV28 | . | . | CASSFPAPAGSYEQYF | TGTGCCAGCAGTTTTCCGGCCCCCGCAGGGTCCTACGAGCAGTACTTC
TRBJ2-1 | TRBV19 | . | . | CASSRGLALNEQFF | TGTGCCAGTAGTCGTGGGCTAGCTCTCAATGAGCAGTTCTTC
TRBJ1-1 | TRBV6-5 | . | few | CASSRTENTEAFF | TGTGCCAGCAGCCGGACAGAGAACACTGAAGCTTTCTTT
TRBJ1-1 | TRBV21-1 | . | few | CASSKAPGGNTEAFF | TGTGCCAGCAGCAAAGCCCCGGGAGGGAACACTGAAGCTTTCTTT
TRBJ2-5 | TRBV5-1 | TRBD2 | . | CASSLRAGEETQYF | TGCGCCAGCAGCTTGAGGGCGGGAGAAGAGACCCAGTACTTC
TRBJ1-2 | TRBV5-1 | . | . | CASSLTGVYGYTF | TGCGCCAGCAGCTTGACCGGGGTGTATGGCTACACCTTC
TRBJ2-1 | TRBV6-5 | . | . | CASSYWNSYNEQFF | TGTGCCAGCAGTTACTGGAACTCCTACAATGAGCAGTTCTTC
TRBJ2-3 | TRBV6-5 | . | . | CASSFLSSDTQYF | TGTGCCAGCAGTTTCCTATCCTCTGATACGCAGTATTTT
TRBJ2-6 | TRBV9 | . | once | CASSVEVISGANVLTF | TGTGCCAGCAGCGTAGAGGTAATCTCTGGGGCCAACGTCCTGACTTTC
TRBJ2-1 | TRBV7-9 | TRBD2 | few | CASSLSGRTSYNEQFF | TGTGCCAGCAGCCTCAGCGGGAGGACGTCCTACAATGAGCAGTTCTTC